There are a few counts of the clone carrying this T cell receptor (beta chain). The data are from a study of T cells after somatic rescue of genetic block. This CDR3 has 16 residues. The germline V gene has CDR1 MDHEN and CDR2 SYDVKM. V lost 6 bases, J lost 0 bases, and 9 bases stayed unmatched. Data came from immunoSEQ multiplex PCR; TCRdb stores just in-frame clones and leaves some out. The sample carries tens of thousands of clones, over 80% recorded once. This rearrangement joins TRBV28 to TRBJ2-5, with TRBD2 identical over 8 bases. The TCR originated in a woman aged 18-29 years. The sequencing input was peripheral blood mononuclear cells (PBMCs). CDR3 in DNA: TGTGCCAGCAGCCCCCCGGCGCGGGAGGACCAAGAGACCCAGTACTTC. Residues: CASSPPAREDQETQYF.